Sequencing of this T cell receptor beta chain was carried out in a study of blood T cell repertoires in COVID-19. Per the original methods: For nucleated cells, counts were estimated from reference gene primer amplification. Data came from immunoSEQ multiplex PCR; TCRdb stores just in-frame clones and leaves some out. V and J calls and clone size are those listed in that table; D and trimming were worked out from the DNA. The table shows more than 90,000 clones, with about 77% occurring only once. The CDR3 is 14 residues long. V was pared by 4 bases and J by 3 bases, with 2 bases of the junction left unmatched. Germline V gives CDR1 SGHTA, CDR2 FQGTGA.

Source material: peripheral blood. The chain couples TRBV7-3 to TRBJ2-2; 7 bases map to TRBD1. The clonotype was recovered from a woman older than 75 with acute or convalescent COVID-19. The CDR3 sequence is CASSSQGDTGELFF. DNA of the CDR3: TGTGCCAGCAGCTCCCAGGGGGACACCGGGGAGCTGTTTTTT.